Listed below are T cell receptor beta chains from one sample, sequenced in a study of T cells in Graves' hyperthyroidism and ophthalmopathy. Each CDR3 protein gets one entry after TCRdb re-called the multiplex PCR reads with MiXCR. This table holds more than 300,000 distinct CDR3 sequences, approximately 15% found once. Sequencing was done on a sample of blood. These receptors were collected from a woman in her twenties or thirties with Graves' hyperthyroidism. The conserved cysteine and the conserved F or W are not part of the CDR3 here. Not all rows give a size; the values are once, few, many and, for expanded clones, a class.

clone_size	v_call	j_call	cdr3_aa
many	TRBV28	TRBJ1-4	ASSARDSEF
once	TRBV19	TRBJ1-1	ASRAGIGAEAF
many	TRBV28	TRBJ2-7	ASSLGFPYEQY
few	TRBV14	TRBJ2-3	ASSSRTHTDTQY
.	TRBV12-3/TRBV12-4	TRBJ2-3	ASSLGGTPEE
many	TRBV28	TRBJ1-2	ASSLGRRETPSYGYT
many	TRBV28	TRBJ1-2	ASSTPGRTPKYGYT
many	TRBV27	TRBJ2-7	ASSTLRTGGSSYEQY
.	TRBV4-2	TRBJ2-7	ASSQESGDEQY
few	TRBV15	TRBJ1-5	ATSRGGFERTDTGQPQH
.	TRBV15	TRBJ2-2	ATSQSTGELF
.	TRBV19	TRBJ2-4	ASSIATQGAKNIQY
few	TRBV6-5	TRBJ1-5	ASSYLLPGQGLLRDQPQH
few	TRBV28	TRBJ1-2	ASSIRGLGYT
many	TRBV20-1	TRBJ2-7	SAREPGTSGGEQY
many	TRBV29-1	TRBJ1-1	SVAFAGRMYTEAF
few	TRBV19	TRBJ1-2	ASRSTGTYGYT
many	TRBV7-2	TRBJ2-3	ASSRDKTTDTQY
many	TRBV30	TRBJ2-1	AWAWWGEQF
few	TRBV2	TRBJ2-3	ASLGLRPTDTQY
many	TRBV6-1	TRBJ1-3	ASSPPGGGSGNTIY
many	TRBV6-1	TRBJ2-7	ASSEELAHSYEQY
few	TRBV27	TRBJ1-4	ASSLSERVREKLF
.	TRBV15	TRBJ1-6	ATSRDTGPNNSPLH
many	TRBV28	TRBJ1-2	ASSLTWTEGGYT
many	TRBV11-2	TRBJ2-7	ASSSMRAPYEQY
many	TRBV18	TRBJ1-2	ASSLSNRGYT
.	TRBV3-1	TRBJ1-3	ASMWKSGNTIY
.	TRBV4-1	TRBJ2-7	ASSQVVLQEQY
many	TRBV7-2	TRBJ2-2	ASPQRGNTGELF
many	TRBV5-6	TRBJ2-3	ASSLGSPATQY
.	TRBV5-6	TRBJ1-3	ASSFTAGSRNTIY
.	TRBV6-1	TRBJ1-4	ASSGGQARSEKLF
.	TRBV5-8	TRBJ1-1	ASSLPSGTKNTEAF
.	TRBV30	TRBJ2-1	AWSTPYASGSYNEQF
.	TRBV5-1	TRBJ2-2	ASSLAGLPGSGELF
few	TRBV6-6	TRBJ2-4	ASSYSATTLVHIQY
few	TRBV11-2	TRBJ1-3	ASGRGGPAAGNTIY
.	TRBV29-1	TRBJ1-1	SVGSPVNTEAF
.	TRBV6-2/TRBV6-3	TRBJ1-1	ASRGSRGENTEAF
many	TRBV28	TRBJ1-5	ASIPWGDTHQPQH
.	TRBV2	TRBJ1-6	ASSEEGKLNNSPLH
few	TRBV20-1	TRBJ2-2	SAPQGMNDAGELF
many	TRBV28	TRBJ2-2	ASTRMGGRVATGELF
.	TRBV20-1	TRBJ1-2	SAALQGWGYT
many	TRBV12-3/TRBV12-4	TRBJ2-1	ASSLLAGGDEQF
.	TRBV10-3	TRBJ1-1	AISDRGHPNTEAF
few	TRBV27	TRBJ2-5	ASSPTQGGVQY
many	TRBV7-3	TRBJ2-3	ASSSVGFGDTQY
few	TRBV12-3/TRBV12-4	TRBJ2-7	ASSGEVGGEFDEQY